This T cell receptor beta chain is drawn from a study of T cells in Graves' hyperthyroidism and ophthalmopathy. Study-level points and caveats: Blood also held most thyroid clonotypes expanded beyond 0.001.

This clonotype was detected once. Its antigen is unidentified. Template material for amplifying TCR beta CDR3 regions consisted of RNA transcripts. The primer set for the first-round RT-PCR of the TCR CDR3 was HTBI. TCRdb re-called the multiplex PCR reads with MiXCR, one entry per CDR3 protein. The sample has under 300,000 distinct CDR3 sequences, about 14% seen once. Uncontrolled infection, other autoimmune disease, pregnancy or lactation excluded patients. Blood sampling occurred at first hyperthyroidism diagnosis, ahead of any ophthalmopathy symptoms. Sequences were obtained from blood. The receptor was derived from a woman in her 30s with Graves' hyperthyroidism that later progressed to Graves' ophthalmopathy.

DNA for the CDR3: TGCAGCTCTTACAGGGGAGAGACCCAGTACTTC. This gives the protein CSSYRGETQYF. This rearrangement joins TRBV29-1 to TRBJ2-5; 7 positions match TRBD1. Germline V gives CDR1 SQVTM, CDR2 ANQGSEA. CDR3 length: 11 amino acids. V gave up 8 bases and J gave up 4 bases; unmatched junction bases: 4.